The rows below give T cell receptor beta chains drawn from one sample of a study of T cell repertoires in cytomegalovirus infection. One entry per CDR3 protein results from TCRdb running MiXCR on the reads. The sample shows about 740,000 distinct CDR3 sequences, 35% to 45% of them seen only once. What was sequenced was PBMCs. The source of these receptors is a human donor in good health (CMV status not recorded). Some clones in this sample may be carry-over from other donors' samples. Both conserved end residues are trimmed from each CDR3.

ASSIRGHQPQH	TRBV19	TRBJ1-5
ASSLVSGQGAGYT	TRBV7-2	TRBJ1-2
ASSSPRAGARAQY	TRBV12-3/TRBV12-4	TRBJ2-5
ASSYRPGTTTDTQY	TRBV7-6	TRBJ2-3
ASSYQITTSSYNEQF	TRBV4-2	TRBJ2-1
ASSKRTSGGYNEQF	TRBV7-8	TRBJ2-1
ASSPEALSSGNTIY	TRBV7-9	TRBJ1-3
ASSPRQGITEAF	TRBV7-2	TRBJ1-1
ATSDFPGEETQY	TRBV24-1	TRBJ2-5
ASSPWGGGNQPQH	TRBV12-3/TRBV12-4	TRBJ1-5
ATSDYEGYT	TRBV24-1	TRBJ1-2
ASSQNPGQRNTEAF	TRBV4-2	TRBJ1-1
ASRWDSYSYEQY	TRBV19	TRBJ2-7
ASSINTGNYGYT	TRBV19	TRBJ1-2
ASIISPRQNTEAF	TRBV19	TRBJ1-1
ASRLRGDTEAF	TRBV28	TRBJ1-1
ASRTTGTGILEAF	TRBV19	TRBJ1-1
ASSLPGQVYTIY	TRBV28	TRBJ1-3
ASSYIPGLNLISYNEQF	TRBV6-2/TRBV6-3	TRBJ2-1
ASSSLAGGNEQF	TRBV7-8	TRBJ2-1
AWRLGSPIY	TRBV30	TRBJ1-3
ASSLGTMYEQY	TRBV7-9	TRBJ2-7
ASRIIPQATNEKLF	TRBV2	TRBJ1-4
ASSFLKSLDGNTEAF	TRBV5-8	TRBJ1-1
ASSLEGGTNQPQH	TRBV5-1	TRBJ1-5
ASMSESGYNSPLH	TRBV28	TRBJ1-6
ASSLEGGSGGTSYAQY	TRBV28	TRBJ2-7
ASSWPYNEQF	TRBV6-2/TRBV6-3	TRBJ2-1
ASSPLAQGTNYGYT	TRBV7-9	TRBJ1-2
ASSEPPGEETQY	TRBV25-1	TRBJ2-5
ASSQDVGRGYEQY	TRBV4-1	TRBJ2-7
AISESQGKAF	TRBV10-3	TRBJ1-1
ASSSGGQGINYGYT	TRBV7-2	TRBJ1-2
ASSLDRDLYSNQPQH	TRBV11-2	TRBJ1-5
ASSFEGAGNEQF	TRBV7-9	TRBJ2-1
ASDQDNTDTQY	TRBV6-2/TRBV6-3	TRBJ2-3
ASSYSQRNEKLF	TRBV6-6	TRBJ1-4
SANRPGRYEAF	TRBV29-1	TRBJ1-1
ASSPGQKKNTEAF	TRBV6-2/TRBV6-3	TRBJ1-1
SASSLPDTQY	TRBV20-1	TRBJ2-3
ASSGSGGDYNEQF	TRBV7-4	TRBJ2-1
ASSRILGTSGGETQY	TRBV4-1	TRBJ2-5
ASSTSGGAVKNIQY	TRBV19	TRBJ2-4
ASSPQARGETQY	TRBV18	TRBJ2-5
ASEGTGVGSPLH	TRBV28	TRBJ1-6
ASSRQVADTQY	TRBV7-2	TRBJ2-3
ASTQGSQPQH	TRBV12-3/TRBV12-4	TRBJ1-5
ASSQTWGVKLF	TRBV6-2/TRBV6-3	TRBJ1-4
ASSLPVAGELF	TRBV11-2	TRBJ2-2
ASSRDRAYMNTEAF	TRBV28	TRBJ1-1
ASSRYDRNSYEQY	TRBV4-1	TRBJ2-7
SARAVTGTGDYNEQF	TRBV20-1	TRBJ2-1
SVGTGDDDQPQH	TRBV29-1	TRBJ1-5
ASRGSGPDWDEQF	TRBV10-2	TRBJ2-1
ASSPTSGRRDEQF	TRBV6-2/TRBV6-3	TRBJ2-1
AITKGPTSGGYEQY	TRBV10-3	TRBJ2-7
ASSGQPGYNSPLH	TRBV6-1	TRBJ1-6
ASSLLRTGFSYEQY	TRBV7-8	TRBJ2-7
ASSIQGTASGNTIY	TRBV19	TRBJ1-3